This T cell receptor (beta chain) was found in a study of T cells in Graves' hyperthyroidism and ophthalmopathy. Using RNA transcripts as the source, TCR beta CDR3 regions were amplified. Initially, a first-round RT-PCR of the TCR CDR3 employed the HTBI primer set. TCRdb fed the multiplex PCR reads into MiXCR, producing one record per CDR3 protein. The data hold 550,000 to 650,000 distinct CDR3 sequences, with 14% observed a single time. Ten or more counts support this clonotype. CDR1 and CDR2 (germline): SNHLY, FYNNEI. The junction had 7 bases not matched to a gene; V was cut back by 6 bases and J by 6 bases. The CDR3 extends over 15 amino acids. Clinical symptoms, serum thyroxine, TRAb, thyroid ultrasound and orbital computed tomography established diagnosis.

The gene calls are TRBV2 and TRBJ2-2; 10 bases align to TRBD2. The sequence derives from a woman in her thirties or forties with Graves' hyperthyroidism. The sample was blood. CDR3 region: CASRTTSGIAGELFF. The CDR3 nucleotides read TGTGCCAGCAGGACCACTAGCGGGATCGCCGGGGAGCTGTTTTTT.